The 17 T cell receptor beta chains presented below share a single source sample, sequenced in a study of shared clonotypes between healthy human individuals. TCRdb's table, derived via immunoSEQ multiplex PCR, lists solely in-frame clones and lacks some. The table lists more than 600,000 clones, about 90% of them singletons. CD45RO-negative CD8 cells positively selected for CCR7 made up the naive population, which excluded terminally differentiated effector memory CD45RA+ cells. Sample: naive CD8+ T cells sorted from blood. The receptor source for this set is a man between 25 and 39 years old in good health.

J is TRBJ1-2 and V is TRBV19, with D maybe TRBD1 (5 bases). Germline loops: CDR1 LNHDA, CDR2 SQIVND (reference sequence). The CDR3 spans 15 residues. V lost 5 bases to trimming and J lost 4 bases, with 17 bases between them. CDR3 residues: CASSSPGPPSYGYTF. The CDR3 DNA reads as TGTGCCAGTAGTTCTCCGGGACCTCCCTCCTATGGCTACACCTTC.

V usage is TRBV9 and J usage is TRBJ1-5; TRBD1 might be the D (5 bases). CDR1 and CDR2 from the germline V gene are SGDLS and YYNGEE. Trimming took 7 bases from V and 5 from J, leaving 7 bases between them. This CDR3 is 11 amino acids long. For the CDR3, the DNA is TGTGCCAGCGGGGGGGATCAGCCCCAGCATTTT. Its protein is CASGGDQPQHF.

This clone was seen only a few times. This sequence joins TRBV4-1 and TRBJ1-1, with 12 nucleotides matching TRBD1. Germline V CDR1 and CDR2: MGHRA, YSYEKL. The CDR3 is 17 residues long. After removal of 4 bases from V and 10 bases from J, the junction contained 16 bases not matched to a gene. CDR3 nucleotide sequence: TGCGCCAGCAGCCGGACCGGGACAGGGGGCGCCGACCGAGGAGCTTTCTTT. Its protein product is CASSRTGTGGADRGAFF.

This rearrangement joins TRBV16 to TRBJ2-1; D might be TRBD1 (5 bases). In germline, CDR1 is KGHSY, CDR2 FQNENV. The CDR3 is 16 residues long. The CDR3 is CAAANHGQKRVNEQFF. CDR3 bases: TGTGCAGCAGCCAATCACGGACAAAAACGGGTAAATGAGCAGTTCTTC.

This chain links TRBV11-2 with TRBJ2-1; D not certain. The CDR3 length is 14 residues. Deletions cut 2 bases from V and 2 bases from J, with 7 bases between. The germline V gene has CDR1 SGHAT and CDR2 FQNNGV. The chain's CDR3 is CASSLRDPYNEQFF. In DNA, the CDR3 is TGTGCCAGCAGCTTAAGGGATCCCTACAATGAGCAGTTCTTC.

The chain has TRBV13 and TRBJ2-2, with 8 bases fitting TRBD1. Germline trimming cut 3 bases from V and 4 bases from J; bases unmatched to any gene: 10. This CDR3 has 17 residues. Per the germline V gene, CDR1 is PRHDT and CDR2 is FYEKMQ (reference sequence). CDR3 in DNA: TGTGCCAGCAGCTTCGGCGACAGGGGAGCTCTCACCGGGGAGCTGTTTTTT. It encodes CASSFGDRGALTGELFF.

This clone was recorded only once. The chain is built from TRBV10-2 and TRBJ2-1; TRBD1 agrees at 9 bases. Trimming took 7 bases from V and 2 from J; bases not matched to a gene: 6. Looked up from germline, CDR1 is WSHSY and CDR2 is SAAADI. CDR3 size: 15 residues. CDR3 nucleotide sequence: TGCGCCAGCAACCCGGGACAGGGTCCCTACAATGAGCAGTTCTTC. The encoded protein is CASNPGQGPYNEQFF.

The J gene is TRBJ2-7, the V gene TRBV5-4; D remains unclear. CDR1 and CDR2 (germline): SGHNT, YYREEE (reference sequence). The V end lost 0 bases, the J end lost 5 bases, and 6 bases lay between the germline ends. This CDR3 region has 12 residues. The CDR3 coding sequence is TGTGCCAGCAGCTTGGATTGGAACGAGCAGTACTTC. Residues: CASSLDWNEQYF.

The V and J genes are TRBV7-8 and TRBJ2-1, with D tentatively TRBD2 (7 bases). Germline V CDR1 and CDR2: SGHVS, FQNEAQ. Trimming left V 2 bases short and J 5 bases short, with 22 bases between. The CDR3 spans 18 residues. As DNA, the CDR3 is TGTGCCAGCAGCTTATGGCAGGAAGGGGGAGGGCCCCACAATGAGCAGTTCTTC. This translates into CASSLWQEGGGPHNEQFF. The whole variable domain, remainder taken from reference TRBV7-8 and TRBJ2-1, is GAGVSQSPRYKVAKRGQDVALRCDPISGHVSLFWYQQALGQGPEFLTYFQNEAQLDKSGLPSDRFFAERPEGSVSTLKIQRTQQEDSAVYLCASSLWQEGGGPHNEQFFGPGTRLTVL.

The V and J genes are TRBV11-2 and TRBJ1-4; D is uncertain. The CDR3 has 15 amino acids. Between the trimmed V and J ends, which lost 1 base and 8 bases, there was a span of 14 bases. From germline, CDR1 is SGHAT and CDR2 FQNNGV. This CDR3 reads CASSLGLGLGEKLFF. CDR3 nucleotide sequence: TGTGCCAGCAGCTTAGGACTTGGGTTAGGGGAAAAACTGTTTTTT.

This clone was counted once. The V gene is TRBV27, the J gene TRBJ2-5, with 8 nucleotides matching TRBD1. Trimming at V came to 5 bases and at J to 4 bases, leaving 9 bases not matched to a gene. Germline V gene lookup returns CDR1 MNHEY and CDR2 SMNVEV (reference sequence). The CDR3 covers 15 residues. The CDR3 sequence: CASSLRDRRTETQYF. The CDR3 DNA sequence: TGTGCCAGCAGTCTCCGGGACAGGAGGACAGAGACCCAGTACTTC.

The rearrangement uses TRBV27 and TRBJ1-1, with D uncertain. Trimming pared 7 bases from V and 1 base from J, leaving 13 bases between. The CDR3 runs 14 residues. From germline, CDR1 is MNHEY and CDR2 SMNVEV (reference sequence). CDR3 sequence: CASTTGLRNTEAFF. The CDR3 region has the DNA TGTGCCAGCACCACTGGGCTGCGGAACACTGAAGCTTTCTTT.

The rearrangement joins TRBV19 to TRBJ2-7; D not certain. Trimming took 5 bases from V and 2 from J, leaving 10 bases between them. Germline V gene lookup returns CDR1 LNHDA and CDR2 SQIVND (reference sequence). The CDR3 covers 13 residues. Here the CDR3 reads CASSLGLTYEQYF. CDR3 nucleotides: TGTGCCAGTAGTCTGGGCCTAACCTACGAGCAGTACTTC. Based on the CDR3 plus reference TRBV19 and TRBJ2-7, the full variable domain is DGGITQSPKYLFRKEGQNVTLSCEQNLNHDAMYWYRQDPGQGLRLIYYSQIVNDFQKGDIAEGYSVSREKKESFPLTVTSAQKNPTAFYLCASSLGLTYEQYFGPGTRLTVT.

This clone appeared once. V and J are TRBV28 and TRBJ2-3; D is perhaps TRBD2 (6 bases). CDR1 MDHEN and CDR2 SYDVKM come from the germline V gene. The CDR3 length is 15 residues. Trimming removed 5 bases from V and 1 base from J, with 13 bases in between. CDR3 region: CASSLGASGTDTQYF. Written as DNA, the CDR3 is TGTGCCAGCAGTCTCGGGGCTAGCGGCACAGATACGCAGTATTTT. The variable domain in full, with the rest retrieved from reference TRBV28 and TRBJ2-3, is DVKVTQSSRYLVKRTGEKVFLECVQDMDHENMFWYRQDPGLGLRLIYFSYDVKMKEKGDIPEGYSVSREKKERFSLILESASTNQTSMYLCASSLGASGTDTQYFGPGTRLTVL.

V is TRBV10-3 and J is TRBJ2-3; 8 positions match TRBD1. This CDR3 region has 16 residues. With 2 bases clipped from V and 5 bases from J, the junction kept 9 bases outside the gene matches. Germline V gene data show CDR1 as ENHRY and CDR2 as SYGVKD. The CDR3 DNA reads TGTGCCATCAGTGAGGGGGCCAGGGGGCTGGGAGATACGCAGTATTTT. This translates into CAISEGARGLGDTQYF.

The chain couples TRBV27 to TRBJ1-1; no reliable D call. Per the germline V gene, CDR1 is MNHEY and CDR2 is SMNVEV (reference sequence). The CDR3 spans 14 residues. The ends were cut back, 2 bases at V and 5 bases at J, with 12 bases in the middle. The DNA for the CDR3 is TGTGCCAGCAGTTTAGGGCAGGATGGGACTGAAGCTTTCTTT. It specifies CASSLGQDGTEAFF.

This clone was found once. The CDR3 DNA follows: TGTGCCAGCCGGGAGGGTCGGGAGCAGTTCTTC. Its protein product is CASREGREQFF. The rearrangement joins TRBV27 to TRBJ2-1, with TRBD2 matching over 8 bases. The CDR3 runs to 11 residues. Looked up from germline, CDR1 is MNHEY and CDR2 is SMNVEV (reference sequence). V lost 8 bases to trimming and J lost 10 bases; unmatched junction nucleotides: 4.